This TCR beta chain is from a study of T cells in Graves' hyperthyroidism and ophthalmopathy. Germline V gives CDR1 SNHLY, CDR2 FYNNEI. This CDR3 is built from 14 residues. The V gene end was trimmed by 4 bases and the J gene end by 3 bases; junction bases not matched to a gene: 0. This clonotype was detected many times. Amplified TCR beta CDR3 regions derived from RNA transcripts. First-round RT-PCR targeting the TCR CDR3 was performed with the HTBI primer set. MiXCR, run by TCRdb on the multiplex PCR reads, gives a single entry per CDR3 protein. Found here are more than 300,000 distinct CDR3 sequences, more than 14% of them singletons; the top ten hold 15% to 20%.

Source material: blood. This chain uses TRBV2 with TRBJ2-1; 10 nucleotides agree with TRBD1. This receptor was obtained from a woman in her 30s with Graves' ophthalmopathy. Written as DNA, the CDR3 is TGTGCCAGCAGTGGGACAGGGGGCTACAATGAGCAGTTCTTC. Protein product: CASSGTGGYNEQFF.